These T cell receptor beta chains were read from a single sample in a study of blood T cells in healthy people across ages. In TCRdb, the 5' RACE reads were re-called with MiXCR into one record per CDR3 protein. The sample records approximately 900,000 distinct CDR3 sequences, about 48% being singletons. Input material: blood. The origin of the receptors is a man aged 25 to 40 in good health. The CDR3 runs from the conserved cysteine through the conserved F or W. The D gene is left open where the match is weak. A clone size is listed for some rows: how often the clone was seen (once, few, many), or a class if it is expanded.

v_gene: TRBV20-1
j_gene: TRBJ2-5
d_gene: TRBD2
abundance: .
CDR3nt: TGCAGTGCTAGAGATGATCGGGATAGCGGGGGGTTGGAGACCCAGTACTTC
CDR3aa: CSARDDRDSGGLETQYF

v_gene: TRBV4-1
j_gene: TRBJ1-4
d_gene: .
abundance: many
CDR3nt: TGCGCCAGCAGCCAAGTACGGGGGACCTCAACTAATGAAAAACTGTTTTTT
CDR3aa: CASSQVRGTSTNEKLFF

v_gene: TRBV20-1
j_gene: TRBJ2-7
d_gene: .
abundance: many
CDR3nt: TGCAGTGCGCCGACAGGCGGGCGATACGAGCAGTACTTC
CDR3aa: CSAPTGGRYEQYF

v_gene: TRBV12-3/TRBV12-4
j_gene: TRBJ2-1
d_gene: TRBD2
abundance: once
CDR3nt: TGTGCCAGCAGTTGGGGCCCTAGCGGTCCCTACAATGAGCAGTTCTTC
CDR3aa: CASSWGPSGPYNEQFF

v_gene: TRBV7-9
j_gene: TRBJ1-6
d_gene: .
abundance: .
CDR3nt: TGTGCCAGCAGTTTAGCGGGTTTTAATTCACCCCTCCACTTT
CDR3aa: CASSLAGFNSPLHF

v_gene: TRBV5-1
j_gene: TRBJ2-3
d_gene: TRBD2
abundance: many
CDR3nt: TGCGCCAGCAGGGAATCGAGCGGGGGGTCCACAGATACGCAGTATTTT
CDR3aa: CASRESSGGSTDTQYF

v_gene: TRBV5-1
j_gene: TRBJ2-7
d_gene: .
abundance: few
CDR3nt: TGCGCCAGCAGTCAGGACAGTTCCTCCTACGAGCAGTACTTC
CDR3aa: CASSQDSSSYEQYF

v_gene: TRBV20-1
j_gene: TRBJ1-4
d_gene: .
abundance: .
CDR3nt: TGCAGTGCTTTATTACCCCTCACAGGGCCAACTAATGAAAAACTGTTTTTT
CDR3aa: CSALLPLTGPTNEKLFF

v_gene: TRBV27
j_gene: TRBJ2-7
d_gene: .
abundance: .
CDR3nt: TGTGCCAGCAGATTGACTAACCGGAACCCCTACGAGCAGTACTTC
CDR3aa: CASRLTNRNPYEQYF

v_gene: TRBV10-3
j_gene: TRBJ1-1
d_gene: .
abundance: .
CDR3nt: TGTGCCATCAGTGAGTCGCTCGGGGGCGCAGGGTTGAACACTGAAGCTTTCTTT
CDR3aa: CAISESLGGAGLNTEAFF

v_gene: TRBV7-6
j_gene: TRBJ2-7
d_gene: .
abundance: few
CDR3nt: TGTGCCAGCAGCTTAGCGAGCGTAGGGAGCTCCTACGAGCAGTACTTC
CDR3aa: CASSLASVGSSYEQYF

v_gene: TRBV7-2
j_gene: TRBJ1-2
d_gene: .
abundance: .
CDR3nt: TGTGCCAGCAGCTTAGAGGCGGCCGCTAACTATGGCTACACCTTC
CDR3aa: CASSLEAAANYGYTF

v_gene: TRBV30
j_gene: TRBJ1-5
d_gene: .
abundance: .
CDR3nt: TGTGCCTGGAGCGGGGGTAATCGGAATCAGCCCCAGCATTTT
CDR3aa: CAWSGGNRNQPQHF

v_gene: TRBV7-9
j_gene: TRBJ1-2
d_gene: TRBD1
abundance: few
CDR3nt: TGTGCCAGCAGCTTAGAGGGTTCGGACAGGGGCATCTATGGCTACACCTTC
CDR3aa: CASSLEGSDRGIYGYTF

v_gene: TRBV7-9
j_gene: TRBJ2-7
d_gene: .
abundance: few
CDR3nt: TGTGCCAGCAGGGCGGTCCGAGAAGTTAACCCCTACGAGCAGTACTTC
CDR3aa: CASRAVREVNPYEQYF

v_gene: TRBV7-9
j_gene: TRBJ2-1
d_gene: .
abundance: .
CDR3nt: TGTGCCAGCAGCACAGGGCTCGATGAGCAGTTCTTC
CDR3aa: CASSTGLDEQFF

v_gene: TRBV12-3/TRBV12-4
j_gene: TRBJ2-1
d_gene: TRBD1
abundance: .
CDR3nt: TGTGCCATTCAACAGGGGGCCTATGAGCAGTTCTTC
CDR3aa: CAIQQGAYEQFF

v_gene: TRBV27
j_gene: TRBJ2-1
d_gene: TRBD1
abundance: .
CDR3nt: TGTGTCAGCAGTTTATCTTGGCAGGGGGCCAATGAGCAGTTCTTC
CDR3aa: CVSSLSWQGANEQFF

v_gene: TRBV28
j_gene: TRBJ2-5
d_gene: .
abundance: .
CDR3nt: TGTGCCAGCAGTTCCTATAGGGGGGGAGAGACCCAGTACTTC
CDR3aa: CASSSYRGGETQYF

v_gene: TRBV10-3
j_gene: TRBJ2-7
d_gene: TRBD1
abundance: .
CDR3nt: TGTGCCATCAGCCCCGAGCGACAGGGCAGTCGGAATGAGCAGTACTTC
CDR3aa: CAISPERQGSRNEQYF

v_gene: TRBV12-3/TRBV12-4
j_gene: TRBJ1-1
d_gene: .
abundance: .
CDR3nt: TGTGCCAGCACCTTCACAAGGGCCGCCAACACTGAAGCTTTCTTT
CDR3aa: CASTFTRAANTEAFF

v_gene: TRBV10-3
j_gene: TRBJ2-7
d_gene: .
abundance: .
CDR3nt: TGTGCCATCAGTGAGAGAGTCTCTGGTGACCGACGGCGCGAGCAGTACTTC
CDR3aa: CAISERVSGDRRREQYF

v_gene: TRBV28
j_gene: TRBJ1-5
d_gene: TRBD1
abundance: .
CDR3nt: TGTGCCAGCAGTTTAATAGGGGGCAAGGAGCAGCCCCAGCATTTT
CDR3aa: CASSLIGGKEQPQHF

v_gene: TRBV29-1
j_gene: TRBJ2-7
d_gene: .
abundance: few
CDR3nt: TGCAGCGTTGAGTTCCCCGGGACCTACGAGCAGTACTTC
CDR3aa: CSVEFPGTYEQYF

v_gene: TRBV2
j_gene: TRBJ2-7
d_gene: .
abundance: few
CDR3nt: TGTGCCAGCAGGGAAGGGACGGGTCTCTACGAGCAGTACTTC
CDR3aa: CASREGTGLYEQYF

v_gene: TRBV7-7
j_gene: TRBJ2-3
d_gene: .
abundance: few
CDR3nt: TGTGCTAGCAGCTTAGCGCAGGGGAGCAATACGCAGTATTTT
CDR3aa: CASSLAQGSNTQYF

v_gene: TRBV15
j_gene: TRBJ1-4
d_gene: .
abundance: .
CDR3nt: TGTGCCACCAGCAGAGAACTGACAGCTACGAATGAAAAACTGTTTTTT
CDR3aa: CATSRELTATNEKLFF

v_gene: TRBV4-3
j_gene: TRBJ1-3
d_gene: .
abundance: .
CDR3nt: TGCGCCAGCAGCCAAGATCTGTACAGCGGAAACACCATATATTTT
CDR3aa: CASSQDLYSGNTIYF

v_gene: TRBV5-4
j_gene: TRBJ2-1
d_gene: TRBD1
abundance: .
CDR3nt: TGTGCCAGCAGCTGGGACAGGGGGCGGAATGAGCAGTTCTTC
CDR3aa: CASSWDRGRNEQFF

v_gene: TRBV4-2
j_gene: TRBJ2-5
d_gene: TRBD2
abundance: .
CDR3nt: TGTGCCAGCAGCCAAGGGACTAGCGGGGGCGAAGAGACCCAGTACTTC
CDR3aa: CASSQGTSGGEETQYF

v_gene: TRBV6-2/TRBV6-3
j_gene: TRBJ2-2
d_gene: .
abundance: many
CDR3nt: TGTGCCAGCGGGAACCTGGCTAGCCAAAACGGGGAGCTGTTTTTT
CDR3aa: CASGNLASQNGELFF

v_gene: TRBV4-2
j_gene: TRBJ2-5
d_gene: .
abundance: .
CDR3nt: TGTGCCAGCAGCCAAGATCTTTATCAGGGGGGGCAAGAGACCCAGTACTTC
CDR3aa: CASSQDLYQGGQETQYF

v_gene: TRBV27
j_gene: TRBJ2-7
d_gene: .
abundance: few
CDR3nt: TGTGCCAGCAGCGCCCTAAGCTCCTACGAGCAGTACTTC
CDR3aa: CASSALSSYEQYF

v_gene: TRBV21-1
j_gene: TRBJ1-2
d_gene: .
abundance: .
CDR3nt: TGTGCCAGCATAGGAACACGAAGTGATAACTATGGCTACACCTTC
CDR3aa: CASIGTRSDNYGYTF

v_gene: TRBV20-1
j_gene: TRBJ2-3
d_gene: TRBD2
abundance: .
CDR3nt: TGCAGTGCTCTCCGGCTAGCGGGGGTAAAGGGAGATACGCAGTATTTT
CDR3aa: CSALRLAGVKGDTQYF

v_gene: TRBV29-1
j_gene: TRBJ2-2
d_gene: TRBD1
abundance: few
CDR3nt: TGCAGCGTCGGGATTCAAGGGACAGAGAACACCGGGGAGCTGTTTTTT
CDR3aa: CSVGIQGTENTGELFF

v_gene: TRBV12-3/TRBV12-4
j_gene: TRBJ2-3
d_gene: .
abundance: .
CDR3nt: TGTGCCAGCAGGCCAAGCACAGATGCGCAATATTTT
CDR3aa: CASRPSTDAQYF

v_gene: TRBV5-1
j_gene: TRBJ2-1
d_gene: .
abundance: few
CDR3nt: TGCGCCAGCAGCGGAGGAACAGGGCCCAGCAATGAGCAGTTCTTC
CDR3aa: CASSGGTGPSNEQFF

v_gene: TRBV28
j_gene: TRBJ1-2
d_gene: .
abundance: .
CDR3nt: TGTGCCAGCAGTTTAGGCCGGAATAACTATGGCTACACCTTC
CDR3aa: CASSLGRNNYGYTF

v_gene: TRBV12-3/TRBV12-4
j_gene: TRBJ2-5
d_gene: .
abundance: .
CDR3nt: TGTGCCAGCAGGAGAGACCGTATAGGATTCTCCCAAGAGACCCAGTACTTC
CDR3aa: CASRRDRIGFSQETQYF

v_gene: TRBV7-9
j_gene: TRBJ2-7
d_gene: .
abundance: .
CDR3nt: TGTGCCAGCACACCATCTGACTATTCCTACGAGCAGTACTTC
CDR3aa: CASTPSDYSYEQYF

v_gene: TRBV29-1
j_gene: TRBJ1-4
d_gene: .
abundance: many
CDR3nt: TGCAGCGTTCCCTTCGAGGGGCGTCCTGAAAAACTGTTTTTT
CDR3aa: CSVPFEGRPEKLFF

v_gene: TRBV3-1
j_gene: TRBJ2-7
d_gene: TRBD1
abundance: few
CDR3nt: TGTGCCAGCAGCCAAGAGCGTACCAGGGGGCGCGAGCAGTACTTC
CDR3aa: CASSQERTRGREQYF

v_gene: TRBV7-9
j_gene: TRBJ2-5
d_gene: .
abundance: .
CDR3nt: TGTGCCAGCAACGGGGTCTCCTACAATGAGCAGTACTTC
CDR3aa: CASNGVSYNEQYF

v_gene: TRBV5-1
j_gene: TRBJ2-5
d_gene: .
abundance: .
CDR3nt: TGCGCCAGCAGCTTGGACTTAGTTGGAGAGACCCAGTACTTC
CDR3aa: CASSLDLVGETQYF

v_gene: TRBV2
j_gene: TRBJ2-3
d_gene: .
abundance: few
CDR3nt: TGTGCCAGCAGTGTGAAGGATACGCAGTATTTT
CDR3aa: CASSVKDTQYF

v_gene: TRBV2
j_gene: TRBJ1-5
d_gene: .
abundance: .
CDR3nt: TGTGCCAGCAGTGAGGGGGTAAATAGCAATCAGCCCCAGCATTTT
CDR3aa: CASSEGVNSNQPQHF

v_gene: TRBV6-2/TRBV6-3
j_gene: TRBJ2-1
d_gene: .
abundance: .
CDR3nt: TGTGCCAGCAGTTATTGGCCGAGCTCCTACAATGAGCAGTTCTTC
CDR3aa: CASSYWPSSYNEQFF

v_gene: TRBV27
j_gene: TRBJ1-2
d_gene: .
abundance: .
CDR3nt: TGTGCCAGCAGTTTAGGGGGCTTAAACTACACCTTC
CDR3aa: CASSLGGLNYTF

v_gene: TRBV4-1
j_gene: TRBJ2-7
d_gene: .
abundance: .
CDR3nt: TGCGCCAGCAGCAGAAAGGAGGGGGGCGACGAGCAGTACTTC
CDR3aa: CASSRKEGGDEQYF

v_gene: TRBV20-1
j_gene: TRBJ1-1
d_gene: TRBD1
abundance: .
CDR3nt: TGCAGTGCTAGACTCACAGGGGACGGGGGGACTGAAGCTTTCTTT
CDR3aa: CSARLTGDGGTEAFF

v_gene: TRBV7-9
j_gene: TRBJ2-3
d_gene: .
abundance: few
CDR3nt: TGTGCCAGCAGCCGAGGGAATGGAGGTTTGGACGGACCGGCAGATACGCAGTATTTT
CDR3aa: CASSRGNGGLDGPADTQYF

v_gene: TRBV28
j_gene: TRBJ2-2
d_gene: .
abundance: .
CDR3nt: TGTGCCAGCAGTGGATCAACACCCTTGAACACCGGGGAGCTGTTTTTT
CDR3aa: CASSGSTPLNTGELFF

v_gene: TRBV5-1
j_gene: TRBJ2-7
d_gene: .
abundance: .
CDR3nt: TGCGCCAGCAGCCAATGGACTGGGGACTCCTACGAGCAGTACTTC
CDR3aa: CASSQWTGDSYEQYF

v_gene: TRBV3-1
j_gene: TRBJ2-2
d_gene: TRBD2
abundance: .
CDR3nt: TGTGCCAGCAGCCGAGGACTAGCGGAAACGAACACCGGGGAGCTGTTTTTT
CDR3aa: CASSRGLAETNTGELFF

v_gene: TRBV3-1
j_gene: TRBJ2-5
d_gene: .
abundance: few
CDR3nt: TGTGCCAGCAAAGCATCCCCCGGGGAGACCCAGTACTTC
CDR3aa: CASKASPGETQYF

v_gene: TRBV29-1
j_gene: TRBJ2-3
d_gene: .
abundance: .
CDR3nt: TGCAGCGTTGAGTACCCTGGGGCAGATACGCAGTATTTT
CDR3aa: CSVEYPGADTQYF

v_gene: TRBV29-1
j_gene: TRBJ1-1
d_gene: .
abundance: .
CDR3nt: TGCAGCGCCCTAGGCCAGTACACTGAAGCTTTCTTT
CDR3aa: CSALGQYTEAFF